These 17 T cell receptor beta chains share one sample of origin, sequenced in a study of T cells in Graves' hyperthyroidism and ophthalmopathy. TCR beta CDR3 region amplification was performed from RNA transcripts. With the HTBI primer set, the TCR CDR3 went through a first round of RT-PCR. TCRdb redid the calling of the multiplex PCR reads with MiXCR, one entry per CDR3 protein. Among approximately 590,000 distinct CDR3 sequences listed, around 16% were seen once. The sequenced sample consisted of blood. Every receptor here comes from a woman between 25 and 40 years old with Graves' hyperthyroidism.

V is TRBV5-1 and J is TRBJ1-1; no firm D call. The germline V gene encodes CDR1 SGHRS and CDR2 YFSETQ. Trimming removed 5 bases at V and 1 base at J, with 21 bases between. The CDR3 is 17 residues long. CDR3 sequence reads: CASSAYSVRQKNTEAFF. The DNA of the CDR3 is TGCGCCAGCAGTGCATACTCGGTTAGGCAGAAGAACACTGAAGCTTTCTTT.

This chain connects TRBV7-6 to TRBJ2-5, with D perhaps TRBD1 (6 bases). CDR1 is SGHVS and CDR2 is FNYEAQ in the germline V gene. V dropped 5 bases and J dropped 4 bases, with 17 bases sitting between them. The CDR3 sequence is 15 residues long. CDR3 loop: CASSPRQGRRETQYF. CDR3 nucleotides: TGTGCCAGCAGCCCTCGTCAGGGGCGAAGAGAGACCCAGTACTTC.

This clonotype was seen repeatedly, ten times or more. The genes are TRBV10-3 and TRBJ2-7; 7 bases agree with TRBD1. Per germline, CDR1 ENHRY and CDR2 SYGVKD. V shed 4 bases and J 4 bases; nucleotides not matched to a gene: 7. This CDR3 comprises 14 residues. The CDR3 nucleotides read TGTGCCATCAGTGGACAGGGCGCTACTTACGAGCAGTACTTC. Translating gives CAISGQGATYEQYF.

This clonotype was picked up many times. The chain joins TRBV6-1 to TRBJ2-7; D call uncertain. The CDR3 loop spans 11 amino acids. Trimming left V 6 bases short and J 5 bases short, with 8 bases between. Germline V lookup: CDR1 MNHNS, CDR2 SASEGT. CDR3 DNA sequence: TGTGCCAGCAGATCCATCCACGAGCAGTACTTC. This encodes CASRSIHEQYF.

Many counts were recorded for this clonotype. The CDR3 is CASSNNFFGLAGDNEQFF. The CDR3 DNA is TGTGCCAGCAGTAACAACTTTTTCGGACTAGCGGGGGACAATGAGCAGTTCTTC. V is TRBV6-1 and J is TRBJ2-1, with 13 bases matching TRBD2. The CDR3 runs to 18 residues. Trimming cost V 5 bases and J 5 bases; bases outside gene matches: 12. In germline, CDR1 is MNHNS, CDR2 SASEGT.

This clonotype was detected a few times. The chain is built from TRBV3-1 and TRBJ2-7, with 13 bases identical to TRBD2. Trimming removed 4 bases from V and 4 bases from J; junction bases left unmatched: 13. This CDR3 has 18 amino acids. Germline CDR1 is LGHDT and CDR2 is YNNKEL (reference sequence). CDR3 in DNA: TGTGCCAGCAGCCGACGCCCGGGACTAGCGGGAAGTTGGTACGAGCAGTACTTC. The encoded protein is CASSRRPGLAGSWYEQYF.

This chain uses TRBV19 with TRBJ2-2; TRBD1 is a possible D gene (5 bases). The CDR3 runs 13 residues. Germline CDR1 and CDR2: LNHDA and SQIVND (reference sequence). The V gene lost 5 bases and the J gene lost 13 bases, with 17 bases spanning the gap. This chain's CDR3 is CASSSTQGRLLFF. CDR3 nucleotides: TGTGCCAGTAGTTCGACGCAGGGCAGGTTGCTGTTTTTT.

This clonotype was found many times. The rearrangement joins TRBV5-5 to TRBJ2-2, with no clear D. Germline CDR1 SGHKS, CDR2 YYEKEE (reference sequence). The germline V and J ends were trimmed by 1 base and 4 bases, with 11 bases remaining between them. The CDR3 has 15 amino acids. The CDR3 bases are TGTGCCAGCAGCTTGTACCGGCAGTTCACCGGGGAGCTGTTTTTT. Amino acid sequence: CASSLYRQFTGELFF.

This clonotype has at least ten counts. The V call is TRBV12-3 or TRBV12-4, the J call TRBJ1-2, with D unclear. Trimming took 6 bases from V and 4 from J, leaving 9 bases between them. CDR3 length equals 12 residues. The DNA of the CDR3 is TGTGCCAGCAGATCGACTTTCTATGGCTACACCTTC. Its protein is CASRSTFYGYTF.

The V and J genes are TRBV10-1 and TRBJ2-3, with D perhaps TRBD2 (5 bases). With 6 bases removed from V and 5 bases from J, the gap between germline ends came to 9 bases. The CDR3 length is 12 residues. Germline V gives CDR1 WNHNN, CDR2 SYGVQD (reference sequence). DNA for the CDR3: TGCGCCAGCAGCGCAAGCGGAGATACGCAGTATTTT. This translates into CASSASGDTQYF.

Ten or more counts support this clonotype. V and J are TRBV3-1 and TRBJ2-3, with 11 bases matching TRBD2. The CDR3 runs 16 residues. CDR1 is LGHDT, CDR2 YNNKEL, per germline (reference sequence). Trimming cost V 5 bases and J 2 bases; bases outside gene matches: 6. CDR3 coding DNA: TGTGCCAGCAGCGACGGGACTAGCGGACTCACAGATACGCAGTATTTT. It yields the protein CASSDGTSGLTDTQYF.

This clonotype has a count of ten or more. This chain links TRBV27 with TRBJ2-7; no definite D call. Trimming took 3 bases from V and 3 from J, leaving 21 bases between them. The CDR3 length is 17 residues. Germline V gene lookup returns CDR1 MNHEY and CDR2 SMNVEV (reference sequence). This CDR3 is CASSLGLRSGGLYEQYF. The CDR3 DNA reads as TGTGCCAGCAGTTTGGGATTAAGATCGGGTGGGCTCTACGAGCAGTACTTC.

This clonotype has at least ten counts. The rearrangement uses TRBV3-1 and TRBJ1-1; D is unclear. This CDR3 has 16 amino acids. Germline values: CDR1 LGHDT, CDR2 YNNKEL (reference sequence). Trimming cost V 0 bases and J 3 bases, with 14 bases left between them. CDR3 nucleotides: TGTGCCAGCAGCCAAGATCCTGGAGGGTGGGACACTGAAGCTTTCTTT. It is translated as CASSQDPGGWDTEAFF.

This clonotype was counted a few times. Given a much more abundant clone one base away, this may be a read error. The CDR3 loop reads CASSYRGRMSTDTQYF. CDR3 sequence (DNA): TGTGCCAGCAGTTACCGGGGCAGAATGAGCACAGATACGCAGTATTTT. The V call is TRBV12-3 or TRBV12-4, the J call TRBJ2-3; D could derive from TRBD1 or TRBD2 (5 bases each). V lost 4 bases and J lost 0, with 14 bases in between. The CDR3 length is 16 residues.

In this sample, this clonotype turned up many times. The chain recombines TRBV2 with TRBJ2-7, with a possible D match to TRBD1 (6 bases). The V gene lost 0 bases and the J gene lost 2 bases, with 14 bases spanning the gap. CDR3 length equals 16 residues. Germline V gene data show CDR1 as SNHLY and CDR2 as FYNNEI. CDR3 coding DNA: TGTGCCAGCAGTGAAGCGATGGTTCAGGGGCCCTACGAGCAGTACTTC. Its translation: CASSEAMVQGPYEQYF.

This clonotype has more than one count but fewer than ten. The chain employs TRBV20-1 and TRBJ1-2; D unresolved. The ends were cut back, 6 bases at V and 0 bases at J, with 14 bases in the middle. The germline CDR1 and CDR2 sequences are DFQATT and SNEGSKA (reference sequence). The CDR3 runs to 14 residues. Here the CDR3 DNA reads TGCAGTGCCTATAGGACGGTTTCTAACTATGGCTACACCTTC. It codes for CSAYRTVSNYGYTF.

This clonotype was picked up many times. The chain carries TRBV12-3 or TRBV12-4 and TRBJ1-2; TRBD1 agrees at 8 bases. The V segment lost 4 bases and the J segment 4 bases; nucleotides outside the gene matches: 2. The CDR3 has 13 amino acids. The CDR3 region is CASSYGQGYGYTF. Here the CDR3 DNA reads TGTGCCAGCAGTTACGGACAGGGCTATGGCTACACCTTC.